A selection of T cell receptor beta chains follows, all from one sample in a study of T cell responses to AZD1222 COVID-19 vaccine. Method: immunoSEQ multiplex PCR; TCRdb's copy keeps in-frame clones and lacks some. The table shows about 97,000 clones, with 84% occurring only once. The source material was peripheral blood, sampled on day 0 of AZD1222 vaccination. The receptors shown here come from an adult in good health. Each CDR3 is given with its conserved first and last residue. The D gene is left open where the match is weak. Size is omitted from some rows. Given values are once, few, many or a class for expanded clones.

J gene: TRBJ1-5
V gene: TRBV28
CDR3 length: 14
D gene: .
clone size: .
CDR3 protein: CASKGQAGNQPQHF
CDR3 DNA: TGTGCCAGCAAAGGCCAAGCGGGCAATCAGCCCCAGCATTTT

J gene: TRBJ2-7
V gene: TRBV12-3/TRBV12-4
CDR3 length: 12
D gene: .
clone size: .
CDR3 protein: CASSLVGKEQYF
CDR3 DNA: TGTGCCAGCAGTTTGGTGGGAAAGGAGCAGTACTTC

J gene: TRBJ2-1
V gene: TRBV7-9
CDR3 length: 15
D gene: .
clone size: .
CDR3 protein: CASSFGAPSYNEQFF
CDR3 DNA: TGTGCCAGCAGCTTCGGGGCCCCCTCCTACAATGAGCAGTTCTTC

J gene: TRBJ2-3
V gene: TRBV3-1/TRBV3-2
CDR3 length: 16
D gene: TRBD2
clone size: .
CDR3 protein: CASSQASGRATDTQYF
CDR3 DNA: TGTGCCAGCAGCCAAGCTAGCGGGAGGGCCACAGATACGCAGTATTTT

J gene: TRBJ1-2
V gene: TRBV5-4
CDR3 length: 18
D gene: .
clone size: .
CDR3 protein: CASSLDPGAAKSGYGYTF
CDR3 DNA: TGTGCCAGCAGCTTGGATCCCGGGGCAGCCAAGTCCGGTTATGGCTACACCTTC

J gene: TRBJ2-7
V gene: TRBV28
CDR3 length: 16
D gene: .
clone size: .
CDR3 protein: CASSSPAGFSSYEQYF
CDR3 DNA: TGTGCCAGCAGTTCCCCGGCGGGGTTTAGCTCCTACGAGCAGTACTTC

J gene: TRBJ1-2
V gene: TRBV3-1/TRBV3-2
CDR3 length: 14
D gene: .
clone size: .
CDR3 protein: CASSQTLEGDGYTF
CDR3 DNA: TGTGCCAGCAGCCAAACACTAGAGGGAGATGGCTACACCTTC

J gene: TRBJ1-6
V gene: TRBV4-3
CDR3 length: 15
D gene: TRBD1
clone size: .
CDR3 protein: CASSQEAGGYSPLHF
CDR3 DNA: TGCGCCAGCAGCCAAGAAGCAGGGGGTTATTCACCCCTCCACTTT

J gene: TRBJ2-3
V gene: TRBV11-3
CDR3 length: 18
D gene: TRBD2
clone size: few
CDR3 protein: CASSLGGAQRGTTDTQYF
CDR3 DNA: TGTGCCAGCAGCTTAGGGGGCGCCCAGCGGGGGACCACAGATACGCAGTATTTT

J gene: TRBJ1-2
V gene: TRBV5-6
CDR3 length: 14
D gene: TRBD1
clone size: .
CDR3 protein: CASSPTGVNYGYTF
CDR3 DNA: TGTGCCAGCAGCCCGACAGGGGTTAACTATGGCTACACCTTC

J gene: TRBJ1-5
V gene: TRBV6-5
CDR3 length: 14
D gene: .
clone size: .
CDR3 protein: CASTKTGPGEPQHF
CDR3 DNA: TGTGCCAGCACCAAAACAGGGCCGGGGGAGCCCCAGCATTTT

J gene: TRBJ2-4
V gene: TRBV30
CDR3 length: 18
D gene: TRBD2
clone size: .
CDR3 protein: CAWSALAGGRVAKNIQYF
CDR3 DNA: TGTGCCTGGAGTGCCCTAGCGGGGGGGAGAGTGGCCAAAAACATTCAGTACTTC

J gene: TRBJ1-4
V gene: TRBV3-1/TRBV3-2
CDR3 length: 16
D gene: TRBD1
clone size: .
CDR3 protein: CASSHLQTGWGEKLFF
CDR3 DNA: TGTGCCAGCAGCCACTTACAGACAGGGTGGGGAGAAAAACTGTTTTTT

J gene: TRBJ2-1
V gene: TRBV28
CDR3 length: 14
D gene: TRBD2
clone size: .
CDR3 protein: CASSSQRGGHEQFF
CDR3 DNA: TGTGCCAGCAGTTCCCAGCGGGGGGGCCATGAGCAGTTCTTC

J gene: TRBJ2-3
V gene: TRBV29-1
CDR3 length: 13
D gene: .
clone size: .
CDR3 protein: CSADRTVTDTQYF
CDR3 DNA: TGCAGCGCTGATCGGACGGTTACAGATACGCAGTATTTT

J gene: TRBJ2-3
V gene: TRBV7-2
CDR3 length: 14
D gene: .
clone size: once
CDR3 protein: CASSLRGATDTQYF
CDR3 DNA: TGTGCCAGCAGCTTACGGGGGGCAACAGATACGCAGTATTTT

J gene: TRBJ1-6
V gene: TRBV25-1
CDR3 length: 14
D gene: .
clone size: .
CDR3 protein: CASSLQKPNSPLHF
CDR3 DNA: TGTGCCAGCAGTCTCCAGAAGCCAAATTCACCCCTCCACTTT

J gene: TRBJ2-2
V gene: TRBV5-1
CDR3 length: 14
D gene: TRBD1
clone size: .
CDR3 protein: CASSVRTGSGELFF
CDR3 DNA: TGCGCTAGCAGCGTACGGACAGGGTCAGGGGAGCTGTTTTTT

J gene: TRBJ1-5
V gene: TRBV7-2
CDR3 length: 15
D gene: .
clone size: .
CDR3 protein: CASSQPGAPQQPQHF
CDR3 DNA: TGTGCCAGCAGCCAGCCGGGAGCCCCCCAACAGCCCCAGCATTTT

J gene: TRBJ1-1
V gene: TRBV27
CDR3 length: 17
D gene: .
clone size: once
CDR3 protein: CASSLGGRGRVNTEAFF
CDR3 DNA: TGTGCCAGCAGTTTAGGGGGTCGTGGCAGGGTGAACACTGAAGCTTTCTTT

J gene: TRBJ1-5
V gene: TRBV27
CDR3 length: 15
D gene: TRBD1
clone size: few
CDR3 protein: CASSLAGGINQPQHF
CDR3 DNA: TGTGCCAGCAGTTTAGCAGGGGGGATCAATCAGCCCCAGCATTTT

J gene: TRBJ1-1
V gene: TRBV11-3
CDR3 length: 13
D gene: .
clone size: .
CDR3 protein: CASSGQVATEAFF
CDR3 DNA: TGTGCCAGCAGCGGGCAAGTTGCGACTGAAGCTTTCTTT

J gene: TRBJ1-5
V gene: TRBV18
CDR3 length: 15
D gene: .
clone size: .
CDR3 protein: CASSPIHREHQPQHF
CDR3 DNA: TGTGCCAGCTCACCAATCCACAGGGAGCATCAGCCCCAGCATTTT

J gene: TRBJ1-1
V gene: TRBV5-1
CDR3 length: 14
D gene: TRBD1
clone size: .
CDR3 protein: CASSWGQGNTEAFF
CDR3 DNA: TGCGCCAGCAGCTGGGGACAGGGGAACACTGAAGCTTTCTTT

J gene: TRBJ2-2
V gene: TRBV28
CDR3 length: 15
D gene: .
clone size: .
CDR3 protein: CASSRGGPNTGELFF
CDR3 DNA: TGTGCCAGCAGCCGAGGAGGACCGAACACCGGGGAGCTGTTTTTT

J gene: TRBJ2-2
V gene: TRBV27
CDR3 length: 15
D gene: .
clone size: .
CDR3 protein: CASSLFPGWAGELFF
CDR3 DNA: TGTGCCAGCAGTTTATTCCCAGGGTGGGCCGGGGAGCTGTTTTTT

J gene: TRBJ2-4
V gene: TRBV5-4
CDR3 length: 14
D gene: .
clone size: .
CDR3 protein: CASSYREAKNIQYF
CDR3 DNA: TGTGCCAGCAGCTACAGGGAAGCCAAAAACATTCAGTACTTC

J gene: TRBJ2-7
V gene: TRBV7-2
CDR3 length: 18
D gene: TRBD2
clone size: .
CDR3 protein: CASSLLPQTSGKGAEQYF
CDR3 DNA: TGTGCCAGCAGCTTGCTACCCCAGACTAGCGGGAAAGGGGCCGAGCAGTACTTC

J gene: TRBJ1-6
V gene: TRBV7-8
CDR3 length: 16
D gene: TRBD1
clone size: .
CDR3 protein: CASSYQPTGSGSPLHF
CDR3 DNA: TGTGCCAGCAGCTATCAACCGACAGGGTCGGGATCACCCCTCCACTTT

J gene: TRBJ1-2
V gene: TRBV7-9
CDR3 length: 13
D gene: .
clone size: .
CDR3 protein: CASSSRDTRGYTF
CDR3 DNA: TGTGCCAGCAGCTCCAGGGACACAAGGGGCTACACCTTC

J gene: TRBJ1-1
V gene: TRBV28
CDR3 length: 14
D gene: TRBD1
clone size: few
CDR3 protein: CASSSGGTAHEAFF
CDR3 DNA: TGTGCCAGCAGCTCAGGGGGGACGGCCCACGAAGCTTTCTTT

J gene: TRBJ2-6
V gene: TRBV19
CDR3 length: 15
D gene: .
clone size: .
CDR3 protein: CASSRGLSGANVLTF
CDR3 DNA: TGTGCCAGTAGTAGGGGACTCTCTGGGGCCAACGTCCTGACTTTC

J gene: TRBJ1-2
V gene: TRBV30
CDR3 length: 20
D gene: .
clone size: .
CDR3 protein: CAWSVYGVGGPGWPAYGYTF
CDR3 DNA: TGTGCCTGGAGTGTATACGGGGTTGGGGGGCCGGGCTGGCCTGCTTATGGCTACACCTTC

J gene: TRBJ2-1
V gene: TRBV24-1
CDR3 length: 16
D gene: TRBD1
clone size: .
CDR3 protein: CATGDREGWRTNEQFF
CDR3 DNA: TGTGCCACCGGGGACAGGGAGGGATGGCGAACTAATGAGCAGTTCTTC

J gene: TRBJ1-1
V gene: TRBV11-3
CDR3 length: 14
D gene: .
clone size: few
CDR3 protein: CASSLDIMGTEAFF
CDR3 DNA: TGTGCCAGCAGCCTGGACATCATGGGCACTGAAGCTTTCTTT

J gene: TRBJ2-7
V gene: TRBV24-1
CDR3 length: 12
D gene: .
clone size: .
CDR3 protein: CATSDRGNEQYF
CDR3 DNA: TGTGCCACCAGTGACAGGGGAAACGAGCAGTACTTC

J gene: TRBJ1-5
V gene: TRBV19
CDR3 length: 18
D gene: TRBD1
clone size: few
CDR3 protein: CASIRSTGTLGSNQPQHF
CDR3 DNA: TGTGCCAGTATTCGGTCGACAGGGACATTGGGGAGCAATCAGCCCCAGCATTTT

J gene: TRBJ2-1
V gene: TRBV11-2
CDR3 length: 14
D gene: .
clone size: .
CDR3 protein: CASSLGSMNNEQFF
CDR3 DNA: TGTGCCAGCAGCTTAGGGTCGATGAATAATGAGCAGTTCTTC

J gene: TRBJ2-2
V gene: TRBV29-1
CDR3 length: 13
D gene: .
clone size: once
CDR3 protein: CSVDISRTGELFF
CDR3 DNA: TGCAGCGTTGATATTTCAAGGACCGGGGAGCTGTTTTTT

J gene: TRBJ2-1
V gene: TRBV5-1
CDR3 length: 14
D gene: TRBD1
clone size: once
CDR3 protein: CASSRDRAYNEQFF
CDR3 DNA: TGCGCCAGCAGCCGGGACAGGGCATACAATGAGCAGTTCTTC

J gene: TRBJ2-7
V gene: TRBV4-1
CDR3 length: 16
D gene: TRBD1
clone size: .
CDR3 protein: CASSQGQDRGQYEQYF
CDR3 DNA: TGCGCCAGCAGCCAAGGGCAGGACAGGGGGCAATACGAGCAGTACTTC

J gene: TRBJ2-5
V gene: TRBV19
CDR3 length: 15
D gene: .
clone size: once
CDR3 protein: CASSTVPGRQETQYF
CDR3 DNA: TGTGCCAGTAGTACGGTACCGGGACGGCAAGAGACCCAGTACTTC

J gene: TRBJ2-1
V gene: TRBV21-1
CDR3 length: 16
D gene: .
clone size: .
CDR3 protein: CASPRALGISYNEQFF
CDR3 DNA: TGTGCCAGCCCCCGGGCCCTAGGGATCTCCTACAATGAGCAGTTCTTC

J gene: TRBJ2-3
V gene: TRBV4-3
CDR3 length: 15
D gene: TRBD2
clone size: .
CDR3 protein: CASSQEGGGTDTQYF
CDR3 DNA: TGCGCCAGCAGCCAAGAGGGCGGGGGGACAGATACGCAGTATTTT

J gene: TRBJ2-2
V gene: TRBV5-6
CDR3 length: 17
D gene: TRBD2
clone size: .
CDR3 protein: CASSFSGGAPNTGELFF
CDR3 DNA: TGTGCCAGCAGCTTTAGCGGGGGGGCGCCTAACACCGGGGAGCTGTTTTTT

J gene: TRBJ1-5
V gene: TRBV30
CDR3 length: 13
D gene: .
clone size: .
CDR3 protein: CAWALAANQPQHF
CDR3 DNA: TGTGCCTGGGCGCTGGCAGCGAATCAGCCCCAGCATTTT